This T cell receptor beta chain was found in a study of chemoradiotherapy in HPV16-positive cancers. About the study: Candidate HPV-specific clones and shared TCR motifs came from two HPV16-positive patients.

The germline V and J ends were trimmed by 4 bases and 1 base, with 7 bases remaining between them. Germline V lookup: CDR1 ENHRY, CDR2 SYGVKD. The CDR3 loop spans 13 amino acids. The protocol was immunoSEQ multiplex PCR, while the TCRdb copy is restricted to in-frame clones and leaves out a portion. The table lists some 9,100 clones, 80% to 85% of them singletons, with 2% to 3% in the top ten. Comment on this clone: Its antigen is not identified.

Repertoires were sampled repeatedly during chemoradiotherapy. Study-wide findings and caveats: HPV-specific T cells were functionally defined from only a couple of HPV16-positive patients. Candidate HPV-specific clones and E7-related TCR motifs grew in tumor during treatment.

Source: blood, taken from a patient who underwent chemoradiotherapy. The rearrangement joins TRBV10-3 to TRBJ1-2, with no clear D. The clonotype was recovered from a human donor with HPV-associated anogenital cancer. CDR3 amino acids: CAISGQHNYGYTF. CDR3 sequence (DNA): TGTGCCATCAGTGGCCAGCATAACTATGGCTACACCTTC.